This T cell receptor beta chain stems from a study of T-cell reconstitution after alpha-beta-depleted transplantation in children. Trimming cost V 3 bases and J 1 base, with 15 bases left between them. Per germline, CDR1 DFQATT and CDR2 SNEGSKA (reference sequence). This CDR3 has 15 residues. Using unique molecular identifiers, the investigators prepared the TCRbeta library. TCRdb reprocessed the PCR reads via MiXCR and lists one record per CDR3 protein. The sample has around 400,000 distinct CDR3 sequences, approximately 11% seen once. This clonotype was seen many times. Sequenced here: PBMCs from the stem cell graft donor, sampled from the stem cell graft. The TCR was taken from a human donor who donated a stem cell graft to a child with acute myeloid leukemia. V usage is TRBV20-1 and J usage is TRBJ1-2; D is perhaps TRBD1 (5 bases). CDR3 residues: CSARGVGEVNYGYTF. The DNA of the CDR3 is TGCAGTGCTAGGGGGGTGGGTGAGGTTAACTATGGCTACACCTTC.